Sequencing of this T cell receptor beta chain was carried out in a study of blood T cell repertoires in COVID-19. Across the whole study: Some COVID-19 samples were acute and others convalescent; all came from the United States, Italy and Spain. PBMCs, B-cell-depleted T cells, or T cells were the source of the cDNA or gDNA that made up the material.

Enrollment of patients from Seattle took place during active infection, with longitudinal follow-up. With 6 bases clipped from V and 6 bases from J, the junction kept 9 bases outside the gene matches. This CDR3 is built from 16 residues. The germline V gene encodes CDR1 MNHEY and CDR2 SVGEGT. In the original analysis: The assay estimated nucleated cells by amplifying reference gene primers. Sequenced by immunoSEQ multiplex PCR; TCRdb stores in-frame clones only, minus some. V, J and clone size are taken as reported in that table, and D and trimming were inferred from the DNA itself. The data contain 150,000 to 200,000 clones, 75% to 90% of them seen just once; the ten biggest clones take up around 8%.

The chain uses TRBV6-2 or TRBV6-3 and TRBJ2-2, with 11 bases fitting TRBD2. The sample taken for sequencing was peripheral blood. The sequence was obtained from a woman in her seventies with COVID-19, enrolled during active disease. The CDR3 region is CASSRSGRVVAGELFF. For the CDR3, the DNA is TGTGCCAGCAGCCGTAGCGGGAGGGTAGTCGCCGGGGAGCTGTTTTTT.